These 18 T cell receptor beta chains originate from one sample sequenced in a study of T-cell reconstitution after alpha-beta-depleted transplantation in children. Unique molecular identifiers tagged the TCRbeta library. TCRdb re-called the PCR reads through MiXCR, storing one row per CDR3 protein. The table has around 300,000 distinct CDR3 sequences, around 20% seen once. Sequenced here: PBMCs, mostly from graft donor cells, sampled 180 days after TCRalphabeta/CD19-depleted stem cell transplant. Receptor source: a male patient between 5 and 17 years old who had a stem cell transplant for acute lymphoblastic leukemia, so the T cells may come from the graft donor.

This clonotype was detected a few times. The chain carries TRBV7-9 and TRBJ1-4; D call uncertain. The germline V and J ends were trimmed by 6 bases and 8 bases, with 13 bases remaining between them. This CDR3 has 13 amino acids. The germline gives CDR1 SEHNR, CDR2 FQNEAQ (reference sequence). CDR3 nucleotides: TGTGCCAGCAGGCCCCCGATGGGGGAAAAACTGTTTTTT. It yields the protein CASRPPMGEKLFF. Full variable domain (remainder filled in from reference TRBV7-9 and TRBJ1-4): DTGVSQNPRHKITKRGQNVTFRCDPISEHNRLYWYRQTLGQGPEFLTYFQNEAQLEKSRLLSDRFSAERPKGSFSTLEIQRTEQGDSAMYLCASRPPMGEKLFFGSGTQLSVL.

V is TRBV5-1 and J is TRBJ2-1, with D perhaps TRBD2 (6 bases). CDR1 is SGHRS and CDR2 is YFSETQ in the germline V gene. The CDR3 contains 18 residues. V was trimmed by 1 base and J by 0 bases, leaving 17 bases between them. DNA for the CDR3: TGCGCCAGCAGCTTGCAGGACTGGGCCGGGAGCTCCTACAATGAGCAGTTCTTC. Translation gives CASSLQDWAGSSYNEQFF.

This rearrangement joins TRBV24-1 to TRBJ2-1, with D tentatively TRBD1 or TRBD2 (5 bases each). The germline V gene has CDR1 KGHDR and CDR2 SFDVKD. The CDR3 has 12 amino acids. Trimming took off 7 bases at V and 12 bases at J, with 15 bases between the two ends. The CDR3 region is CATSAGGGRQFF. CDR3 nucleotides: TGTGCCACCAGCGCTGGGGGTGGGAGGCAGTTCTTC.

The CDR3 DNA reads TGCGCCAGCAGCCGGCAGGGGGGTCTGGCCAAAAACATTCAGTACTTC. This translates into CASSRQGGLAKNIQYF. The chain is built from TRBV5-1 and TRBJ2-4; weak D call: TRBD1 (7 bases). Trimming stripped 4 bases from V and 1 base from J, with 15 bases between. The germline gives CDR1 SGHRS, CDR2 YFSETQ. This CDR3 contains 16 residues.

The chain employs TRBV6-5 and TRBJ2-1; a possible D gene is TRBD2 (5 bases). Germline V gene sequence: CDR1 MNHEY, CDR2 SVGAGI. With 2 bases removed from V and 6 bases from J, the gap between germline ends came to 11 bases. This CDR3 has 14 residues. The chain's CDR3 is CASSYERPSNEQFF. CDR3 bases: TGTGCCAGCAGTTACGAGCGGCCCTCCAATGAGCAGTTCTTC.

In this sample, this clonotype turned up many times. The chain couples TRBV7-6 to TRBJ2-5; D unclear. Trimming pared 1 base from V and 4 bases from J, leaving 16 bases between. CDR3 length: 16 amino acids. Germline values: CDR1 SGHVS, CDR2 FNYEAQ. The DNA of the CDR3 is TGTGCCAGCAGCTTAGGAATACTCCTTGATTCAGAGACCCAGTACTTC. Protein: CASSLGILLDSETQYF.

CDR3 bases: TGTGCCAGTATGCAGGGAACTTCCTACAATGAGCAGTTCTTC. This gives the protein CASMQGTSYNEQFF. The J gene is TRBJ2-1, the V gene TRBV19; possible D gene TRBD1, 5 bases. The V and J ends lost 7 bases and 1 base respectively, with 11 bases between them. CDR3 length equals 14 residues. CDR1 is LNHDA and CDR2 is SQIVND in the germline V gene (reference sequence).

The chain recombines TRBV7-3 with TRBJ2-7; TRBD1 agrees at 7 bases. This CDR3 is 12 amino acids long. Per the germline V gene, CDR1 is SGHTA and CDR2 is FQGTGA. V was clipped by 4 bases and J by 6 bases; unmatched bases: 3. CDR3 region: CASSYRGSEQYF. The CDR3 region has the DNA TGTGCCAGCAGCTACAGGGGAAGCGAGCAGTACTTC.

The J gene is TRBJ2-3, the V gene TRBV20-1; the D gene is possibly TRBD2 (6 bases). CDR3 length equals 16 residues. The ends were cut back, 3 bases at V and 4 bases at J, with 20 bases in the middle. Germline loops: CDR1 DFQATT, CDR2 SNEGSKA (reference sequence). The DNA for the CDR3 is TGCAGTGCTAGGGGCCCGGGAGCGGGTGACTCAGATACGCAGTATTTT. This sequence encodes CSARGPGAGDSDTQYF.

The CDR3 sequence is CASSKQGVNEQFF. CDR3 nucleotide sequence: TGCGCCAGCAGCAAACAGGGGGTGAATGAGCAGTTCTTC. The chain carries TRBV5-1 and TRBJ2-1; the match to TRBD1 covers 8 bases. Per germline, CDR1 SGHRS and CDR2 YFSETQ. CDR3 size: 13 residues. V was pared by 4 bases and J by 7 bases, with 4 bases of the junction left unmatched.

This clonotype showed up just a few times. The chain couples TRBV7-3 to TRBJ2-2; the D is unclear. The CDR3 runs to 14 residues. Trimming took 2 bases from V and 5 from J, leaving 9 bases between them. Germline CDR1 reads SGHTA; CDR2 reads FQGTGA. In nucleotides, the CDR3 is TGTGCCAGCAGCTTACGCCCCCATACCGGGGAGCTGTTTTTT. Protein sequence: CASSLRPHTGELFF.

In this sample, this clonotype turned up a few times. The chain links TRBV3-1 to TRBJ2-6; 14 bases align to TRBD2. V gave up 0 bases and J gave up 3 bases; unmatched junction bases: 4. Germline-derived CDR1 and CDR2 are LGHDT and YNNKEL (reference sequence). The CDR3 is 19 amino acids. CDR3 sequence (DNA): TGTGCCAGCAGCCAAGAGTGGGGACTAGCGGGAGTTGGGGCCAACGTCCTGACTTTC. Its protein product is CASSQEWGLAGVGANVLTF. Together with reference TRBV3-1 and TRBJ2-6, the CDR3 gives the full variable domain: DTAVSQTPKYLVTQMGNDKSIKCEQNLGHDTMYWYKQDSKKFLKIMFSYNNKELIINETVPNRFSPKSPDKAHLNLHINSLELGDSAVYFCASSQEWGLAGVGANVLTFGAGSRLTVL.

The chain links TRBV29-1 to TRBJ1-3; D remains unclear. This CDR3 comprises 14 residues. Germline CDR1 reads SQVTM; CDR2 reads ANQGSEA. V lost 4 bases, J lost 0 bases, and 10 bases lay in between. In nucleotides, the CDR3 is TGCAGCGTTGGAGACGGGTACTCTGGAAACACCATATATTTT. It codes for CSVGDGYSGNTIYF.

The chain joins TRBV5-1 to TRBJ1-3, with unresolved D. V dropped 5 bases and J dropped 0 bases, with 12 bases sitting between them. CDR1 and CDR2 (germline): SGHRS, YFSETQ. The CDR3 runs to 15 residues. The chain's CDR3 is CASSSGRSSGNTIYF. CDR3 in DNA: TGCGCCAGCAGTTCCGGACGGTCCTCTGGAAACACCATATATTTT. Based on the CDR3 plus reference TRBV5-1 and TRBJ1-3, the full variable domain is KAGVTQTPRYLIKTRGQQVTLSCSPISGHRSVSWYQQTPGQGLQFLFEYFSETQRNKGNFPGRFSGRQFSNSRSEMNVSTLELGDSALYLCASSSGRSSGNTIYFGEGSWLTVV.

This rearrangement joins TRBV18 to TRBJ2-2; 9 bases are a match to TRBD2. The trim removed 7 bases at V and 4 bases at J, leaving 4 bases unmatched. There are 14 residues in the CDR3. Germline V CDR1 and CDR2: KGHSH, LQKENI. CDR3 sequence (DNA): TGTGCCAGCTGGACTAGCGAGGTCACCGGGGAGCTGTTTTTT. Amino acid sequence: CASWTSEVTGELFF.

This chain connects TRBV20-1 to TRBJ2-5, with unresolved D. V shed 6 bases and J shed 1 base, with 15 bases lying between them. In germline, CDR1 is DFQATT, CDR2 SNEGSKA (reference sequence). This CDR3 spans 14 amino acids. CDR3 protein: CSAGIGSAQETQYF. The CDR3 DNA sequence: TGCAGTGCGGGTATCGGATCAGCCCAAGAGACCCAGTACTTC.

This rearrangement joins TRBV27 to TRBJ2-1; 10 nucleotides match TRBD2. This CDR3 is 16 amino acids long. The J segment lost 1 base and the V segment lost 3 bases, leaving 3 bases of the junction unmatched. Germline CDR1 is MNHEY and CDR2 is SMNVEV (reference sequence). CDR3 sequence: CASSLLAGASYNEQFF. CDR3 DNA: TGTGCCAGCAGTTTGCTAGCGGGAGCGTCCTACAATGAGCAGTTCTTC.

This sequence joins TRBV5-1 and TRBJ2-5; 8 bases fit TRBD1. This CDR3 has 14 amino acids. With V trimmed by 2 bases and J by 9 bases, 9 bases remained unmatched. Germline loops: CDR1 SGHRS, CDR2 YFSETQ. Here the CDR3 DNA reads TGCGCCAGCAGCTTCCAGGGGGCGAGGGAGGCCCAGTACTTC. Its translation is CASSFQGAREAQYF.